The entry below gives a single T cell receptor (beta chain) sequence along with its context. Its antigen is still unknown. One junction end does not reproduce the germline sequence, and a read error may be involved. The data belong to a study of OX40 agonist ivuxolimab in advanced cancers. On the study more broadly: Patients with prior anti-PD-1, anti-PD-L1 or anti-CTLA-4 therapy were eligible; roughly 40% had some. Study-level results: CD8+ T cells showed, on average, more clonal expansion than CD4+ cells. Doses of 0.1 to 3.0 mg/kg were accompanied by clonal expansion of CD4+ and CD8+ blood T cells by week 6. There were also nonresponders showing low normalized T-cell clonal expansion.

Produced via immunoSEQ multiplex PCR; TCRdb's table is partial and in-frame only. The table includes 90,000 to 150,000 clones, approximately 92% detected once. The CDR3 is 15 amino acids. Germline-derived CDR1 and CDR2 are SGHTA and FQGNSA. This clonotype was sampled from an adult with an advanced solid tumor such as melanoma, head and neck, liver or kidney cancer. Sample: CD4+ or CD8+ T cells sorted from blood, taken in a trial of the OX40 agonist ivuxolimab. The rearrangement joins TRBV7-2 to TRBJ2-7, with 8 bases matching TRBD2. CDR3 bases: TGTGCCAGCGGCTACGGGGGGGCAGGCCTGTACGCGCAGTACTTC. Protein: CASGYGGAGLYAQYF.